The 13 T cell receptor beta chains below were found in one sample sequenced in a study of blood T cell repertoires in COVID-19. Assay: immunoSEQ multiplex PCR; the TCRdb copy retains only in-frame clones and omits some. The repertoire holds about 300,000 clones, with roughly 91% as singletons. What was sequenced was peripheral blood. The receptors come from a woman aged 30 to 39 with COVID-19, enrolled during active disease.

The sample holds a few counts of this clone. The genes are TRBV7-2 and TRBJ1-3; D is unresolved. Germline CDR1 SGHTA, CDR2 FQGNSA. V was pared by 5 bases and J by 2 bases, with 4 bases between. The CDR3 totals 12 residues. The chain's CDR3 is CASSDTGNTIYF. The CDR3 DNA reads as TGTGCCAGCAGCGACACTGGAAACACCATATATTTT.

This chain connects TRBV7-3 to TRBJ1-6; D is possibly TRBD1 (5 bases). This CDR3 comprises 14 residues. Germline values: CDR1 SGHTA, CDR2 FQGTGA. The ends were cut back, 5 bases at V and 10 bases at J, with 15 bases in the middle. CDR3 amino acids: CASSKNGGNSPLHF. CDR3 bases: TGTGCCAGCAGCAAAAATGGGGGGAACTCACCCCTCCACTTT.

The chain uses TRBV11-2 and TRBJ2-1, with D possibly matching TRBD2 (6 bases). The CDR3 has 15 amino acids. Looked up from germline, CDR1 is SGHAT and CDR2 is FQNNGV. The V and J ends lost 1 base and 1 base respectively, with 8 bases between them. CDR3: CASSLVRGSYNEQFF. CDR3 in DNA: TGTGCCAGCAGCTTAGTCCGGGGGTCCTACAATGAGCAGTTCTTC.

This clone was observed a single time. The chain is built from TRBV7-9 and TRBJ1-1, with D possibly matching TRBD1 (6 bases). The germline V gene has CDR1 SEHNR and CDR2 FQNEAQ (reference sequence). Trimming shortened V by 3 bases and J by 11 bases, and 16 bases separated the two germline ends. The CDR3 consists of 13 residues. CDR3 region: CASSFEQGALAFF. CDR3 nucleotide sequence: TGTGCCAGCAGCTTCGAACAGGGCGCGTTGGCTTTCTTT.

This clone appeared a single time. The CDR3 loop is CASSLAGFRIDNSPLHF. The CDR3 nucleotides are TGTGCCAGTAGTCTGGCGGGCTTTCGGATCGATAATTCACCCCTCCACTTT. V and J are TRBV19 and TRBJ1-6; D is unresolved. Germline V lookup: CDR1 LNHDA, CDR2 SQIVND (reference sequence). The CDR3 loop spans 17 amino acids. Deletions cut 5 bases from V and 5 bases from J, with 19 bases between.

CDR3 in amino acids: CASSLTAAGGPHEQFF. The CDR3 nucleotides are TGTGCCAGCAGCTTAACTGCTGCGGGGGGGCCCCATGAGCAGTTCTTC. The chain has TRBV7-2 and TRBJ2-1, with TRBD2 identical over 9 bases. CDR1 and CDR2 from the germline V gene are SGHTA and FQGNSA. V gave up 2 bases and J gave up 8 bases; unmatched junction bases: 10. The CDR3 loop spans 16 amino acids.

The chain carries TRBV10-3 and TRBJ1-6; TRBD1 might be the D (6 bases). Germline V lookup: CDR1 ENHRY, CDR2 SYGVKD. The CDR3 runs to 15 residues. With 2 bases removed from V and 8 bases from J, the gap between germline ends came to 13 bases. Written as DNA, the CDR3 is TGTGCCATCAGTGAGCGGGGGGCGTTGGATTCACCCCTCCACTTT. This codes for CAISERGALDSPLHF.

The chain links TRBV7-2 to TRBJ2-3, with TRBD2 matching over 9 bases. V dropped 3 bases and J dropped 4; count of bases not matched to a gene: 5. CDR1 and CDR2 from the germline V gene are SGHTA and FQGNSA. The CDR3 loop spans 15 amino acids. The CDR3 nucleotides read TGTGCCAGCAGCTTCAATAGCGGGGGAGCAGATACGCAGTATTTT. Translation: CASSFNSGGADTQYF.

There are a few counts of this clone. The chain uses TRBV14 and TRBJ2-2, with D tentatively TRBD1 (5 bases). Trimming cost V 1 base and J 1 base, with 7 bases left between them. Germline CDR1 and CDR2: SGHDN and FVKESK. The CDR3 runs to 15 residues. This chain's CDR3 is CASSQVGQNTGELFF. CDR3 bases: TGTGCCAGCAGCCAAGTAGGACAGAACACCGGGGAGCTGTTTTTT.

J is TRBJ1-2 and V is TRBV4-1, with 7 bases fitting TRBD1. The length of the CDR3 is 15 residues. The germline CDR1 and CDR2 sequences are MGHRA and YSYEKL. The V gene end was trimmed by 1 base and the J gene end by 3 bases; junction bases not matched to a gene: 5. The CDR3 nucleotides are TGCGCCAGCAGCCAAGTCGCTGGGACAGACTATGGCTACACCTTC. Translating it yields CASSQVAGTDYGYTF.

The sample holds many counts of this clone. The chain carries TRBV11-2 and TRBJ1-3; the D gene is possibly TRBD1 (5 bases). CDR1 is SGHAT, CDR2 FQNNGV, per germline. CDR3 length: 16 residues. Trimming stripped 4 bases from V and 4 bases from J, with 17 bases between. The CDR3, as DNA: TGTGCCAGCAGCTATAAAATCGCGGGGCTCGGAAACACCATATATTTT. This translates into CASSYKIAGLGNTIYF.

CDR3 sequence (DNA): TGTGCCAGCAGCTTAACGCGGGACTACGGTGAGCAGTTCTTC. This translates into CASSLTRDYGEQFF. The J gene is TRBJ2-1, the V gene TRBV7-3, with 7 bases identical to TRBD2. The V gene's germline CDR1 is SGHTA and CDR2 FQGTGA. V shed 0 bases, J shed 9 bases, and the junction held 5 bases outside the gene matches. The CDR3 is made up of 14 amino acids.

This rearrangement joins TRBV4-1 to TRBJ1-4, with 7 bases lining up with TRBD1. Germline CDR1 reads MGHRA; CDR2 reads YSYEKL. V was clipped by 2 bases and J by 4 bases; unmatched bases: 7. This CDR3 comprises 16 residues. CDR3 in DNA: TGCGCCAGCAGCCAACCACGACAGGGACTTAATGAAAAACTGTTTTTT. Translated: CASSQPRQGLNEKLFF.